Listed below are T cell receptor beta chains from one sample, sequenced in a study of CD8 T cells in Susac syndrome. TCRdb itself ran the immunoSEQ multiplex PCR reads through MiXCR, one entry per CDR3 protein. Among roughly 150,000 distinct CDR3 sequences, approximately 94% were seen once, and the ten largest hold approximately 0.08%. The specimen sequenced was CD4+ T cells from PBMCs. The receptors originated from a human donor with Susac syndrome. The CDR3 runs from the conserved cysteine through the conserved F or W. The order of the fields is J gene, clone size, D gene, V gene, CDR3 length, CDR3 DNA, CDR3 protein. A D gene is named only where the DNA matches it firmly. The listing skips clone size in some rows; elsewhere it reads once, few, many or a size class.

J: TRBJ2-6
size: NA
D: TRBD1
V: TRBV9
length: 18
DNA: TGTGCCAGCAGCGTACTGGCGACAGGGAGCTCTGGGGCCAACGTCCTGACTTTC
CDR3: CASSVLATGSSGANVLTF

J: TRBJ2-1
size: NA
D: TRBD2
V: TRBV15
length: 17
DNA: TGTGCCACCAGCAGAGATCTCGCGGGAGGGCCCTCGGGCGAGCAGTTCTTC
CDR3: CATSRDLAGGPSGEQFF

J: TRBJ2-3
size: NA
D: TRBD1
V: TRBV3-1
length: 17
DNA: TGTGCCAGCAGCCATCAGCAGGGGGACAGGCGGGGAGATACGCAGTATTTT
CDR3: CASSHQQGDRRGDTQYF

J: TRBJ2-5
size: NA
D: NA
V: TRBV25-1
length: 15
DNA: TGTGCCAGCAGTGAAAGGGGGACGACCAAAGAGACCCAGTACTTC
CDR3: CASSERGTTKETQYF

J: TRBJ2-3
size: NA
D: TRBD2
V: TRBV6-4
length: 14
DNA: TGTGCCAGCAGAGTTAGCGGGAGTACGGATACGCAGTATTTT
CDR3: CASRVSGSTDTQYF

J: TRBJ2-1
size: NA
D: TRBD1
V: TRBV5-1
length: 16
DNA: TGCGCCAGCAGCTCCATACGACAGGGATGGTACAATGAGCAGTTCTTC
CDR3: CASSSIRQGWYNEQFF

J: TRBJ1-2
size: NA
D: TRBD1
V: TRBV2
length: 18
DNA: TGTGCCAGCAGCCAGTCCGGGACAGGGTACCGAGGGAACTATGGCTACACCTTC
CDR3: CASSQSGTGYRGNYGYTF

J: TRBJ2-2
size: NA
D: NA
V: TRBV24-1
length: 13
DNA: TGTGCCACCAGTGATCATGGCCCCGGGGAGCTGTTTTTT
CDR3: CATSDHGPGELFF

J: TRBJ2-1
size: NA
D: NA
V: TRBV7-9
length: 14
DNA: TGTGCCAGCGTGTGGGTCTCAGGGCTGGCTGAGCAGTTCTTC
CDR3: CASVWVSGLAEQFF

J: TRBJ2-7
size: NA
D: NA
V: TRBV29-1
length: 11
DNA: TGCAGCGTTGCGGAACCCTACGAGCAGTACTTC
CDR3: CSVAEPYEQYF

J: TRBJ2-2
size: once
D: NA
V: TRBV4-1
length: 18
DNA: TGCGCCAGCAGCCAAGAAGGCAGGGGGGCGACTTGGACCGGGGAGCTGTTTTTT
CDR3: CASSQEGRGATWTGELFF

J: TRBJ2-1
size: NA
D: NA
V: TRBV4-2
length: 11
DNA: TGTGCCAGCAGCCACGCCGATGAGCAGTTCTTC
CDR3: CASSHADEQFF

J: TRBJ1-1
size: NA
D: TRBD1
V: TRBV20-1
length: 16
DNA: TGCAGTGCTAGGCCGGGACAGGCGCCAATGAACACTGAAGCTTTCTTT
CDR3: CSARPGQAPMNTEAFF

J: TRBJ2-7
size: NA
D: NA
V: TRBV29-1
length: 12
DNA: TGCAGCGCCCGGGAGACCAACTACGAGCAGTACTTC
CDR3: CSARETNYEQYF

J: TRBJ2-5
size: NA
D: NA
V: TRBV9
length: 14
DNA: TGTGCCAGCAGCGGGGCTAGAGCGCGTGAGACCCAGTACTTC
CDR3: CASSGARARETQYF

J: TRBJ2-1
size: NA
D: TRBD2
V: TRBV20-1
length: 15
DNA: TGCAGTGCTAGAAACCGGGGGGGCTCCTACAATGAGCAGTTCTTC
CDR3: CSARNRGGSYNEQFF

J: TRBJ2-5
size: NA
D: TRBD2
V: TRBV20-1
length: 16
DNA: TGCAGTGCTAGAGGGACTAGCGGGGCGATTCAAGAGACCCAGTACTTC
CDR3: CSARGTSGAIQETQYF

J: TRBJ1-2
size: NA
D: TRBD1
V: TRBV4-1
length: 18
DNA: TGCGCCAGCAGCCAGGGGTTGTTGGGGACAGGACCTAACTATGGCTACACCTTC
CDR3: CASSQGLLGTGPNYGYTF

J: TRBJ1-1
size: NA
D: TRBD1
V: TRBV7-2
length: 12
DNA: TGTGCCAGCAGCCAAAGGGACAGTGAAGCTTTCTTT
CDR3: CASSQRDSEAFF

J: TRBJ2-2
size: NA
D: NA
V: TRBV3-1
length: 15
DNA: TGTGCCAGCAGCACCCGGCCTCGAGACACCGGGGAGCTGTTTTTT
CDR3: CASSTRPRDTGELFF

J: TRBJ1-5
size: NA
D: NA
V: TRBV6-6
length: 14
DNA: TGTGCCAGCAGTGTTCCAGGGGTTCAGCAGCCCCAGCATTTT
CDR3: CASSVPGVQQPQHF

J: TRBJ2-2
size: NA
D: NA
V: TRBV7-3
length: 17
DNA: TGTGCCAGCAGCTTAACGAATGTCCAACTGAACACCGGGGAGCTGTTTTTT
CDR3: CASSLTNVQLNTGELFF

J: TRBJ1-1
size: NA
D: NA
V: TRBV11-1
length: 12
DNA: TGTGCCAGCAGCTTAGTGCGCGGTGAAGCTTTCTTT
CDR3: CASSLVRGEAFF

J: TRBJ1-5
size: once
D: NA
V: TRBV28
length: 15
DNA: TGTGCCACCATCCACGGGGCAGGGATGAATCAGCCCCAGCATTTT
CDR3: CATIHGAGMNQPQHF